The sequence of this TCR beta chain was determined in a study of identifying expanded T cells in peripheral blood. Profiled with immunoSEQ multiplex PCR; TCRdb holds only in-frame clones, not every one. The sample has about 100,000 clones, around 89% seen once. The CDR3 contains 17 residues. Germline loops: CDR1 SGHDT, CDR2 YYEEEE. Deletions cut 6 bases from V and 7 bases from J, with 28 bases between. Sequencing was done on a sample of blood. The TCR was taken from a person between 18 and 75 years old in good health. The chain uses TRBV5-6 and TRBJ1-2, with D possibly being TRBD1 (6 bases). CDR3 bases: TGTGCCAGCACCCTGGGGCCCAGGGGCCCGAGTGTGACTGGCTACACCTTC. It specifies CASTLGPRGPSVTGYTF.